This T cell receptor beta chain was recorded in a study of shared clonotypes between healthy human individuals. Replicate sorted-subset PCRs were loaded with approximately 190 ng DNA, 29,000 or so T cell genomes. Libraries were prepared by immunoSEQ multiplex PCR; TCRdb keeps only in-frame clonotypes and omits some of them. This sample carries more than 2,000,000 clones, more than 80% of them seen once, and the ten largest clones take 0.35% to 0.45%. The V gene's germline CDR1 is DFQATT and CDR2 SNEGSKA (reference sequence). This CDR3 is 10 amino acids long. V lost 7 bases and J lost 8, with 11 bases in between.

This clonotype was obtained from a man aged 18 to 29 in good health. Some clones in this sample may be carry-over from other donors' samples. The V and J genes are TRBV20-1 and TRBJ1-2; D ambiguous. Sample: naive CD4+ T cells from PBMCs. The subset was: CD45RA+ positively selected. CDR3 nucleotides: TGCAGTGTCCCCGCTGGGGGCTACACCTTC. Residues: CSVPAGGYTF.